Below, 27 T cell receptor beta chains from the same sample are listed, as sequenced in a study of technical replicates of blood from several donors. The table came from immunoSEQ multiplex PCR; TCRdb's copy has only in-frame clones and leaves some out. The sample contains about 50,000 clones, approximately 95% of which appear only once. The sample taken for sequencing was T cells isolated from PBMCs. The receptors were gathered from a human donor in good health.

V and J are TRBV7-6 and TRBJ1-2; 8 bases are a match to TRBD1. The germline gives CDR1 SGHVS, CDR2 FNYEAQ. Trimming at V came to 2 bases and at J to 6 bases, leaving 2 bases not matched to a gene. This CDR3 has 13 amino acids. CDR3 bases: TGTGCCAGCAGCTTATTGACAGGGGATGGCTACACCTTC. This gives the protein CASSLLTGDGYTF.

The J gene is TRBJ2-7, the V gene TRBV4-2, with 7 bases aligning to TRBD2. CDR3 length: 17 residues. In germline, CDR1 is LGHNA, CDR2 YNFKEQ. Trimming at V came to 0 bases and at J to 2 bases, leaving 10 bases not matched to a gene. CDR3 coding DNA: TGTGCCAGCAGCCAAGATTCGGCGGGAGAGTTCCCCTACGAGCAGTACTTC. It encodes CASSQDSAGEFPYEQYF.

This rearrangement joins TRBV6-5 to TRBJ2-5; TRBD1 might be the D (6 bases). Germline V CDR1 and CDR2: MNHEY, SVGAGI. Trimming shortened V by 2 bases and J by 5 bases, and 6 bases separated the two germline ends. CDR3 length: 12 residues. CDR3 amino acids: CASSYQGETQYF. CDR3 coding DNA: TGTGCCAGCAGTTACCAGGGGGAGACCCAGTACTTC.

The gene calls are TRBV6-5 and TRBJ1-5, with 8 nucleotides matching TRBD1. Germline values: CDR1 MNHEY, CDR2 SVGAGI. J gave up 2 bases and V 2 bases, and 2 bases lay outside the gene matches. The CDR3 length is 15 residues. As DNA, the CDR3 is TGTGCCAGCAGTTACACAGGGGGTGGCAATCAGCCCCAGCATTTT. It codes for CASSYTGGGNQPQHF.

This chain links TRBV6-1 with TRBJ1-5; weak D call: TRBD1 (6 bases). Between the trimmed V and J ends, which lost 1 base and 3 bases, there was a span of 13 bases. CDR3 size: 16 residues. The V gene's germline CDR1 is MNHNS and CDR2 SASEGT. CDR3 loop: CASSEGSGAFNQPQHF. CDR3 nucleotide sequence: TGTGCCAGCAGTGAAGGGTCAGGGGCTTTCAATCAGCCCCAGCATTTT.

The rearrangement links TRBV6-6 to TRBJ1-2; possible D gene TRBD1, 6 bases. In germline, CDR1 is MNHNY, CDR2 SVGAGI (reference sequence). The CDR3 spans 12 residues. Trimming removed 6 bases at V and 7 bases at J, with 12 bases between. The CDR3: CASRGTRPGYTF. The DNA for the CDR3 is TGTGCCAGCAGAGGGACACGTCCTGGCTACACCTTC.

This clone is a singleton in its sample. The chain uses TRBV9 and TRBJ2-3, with 8 bases aligning to TRBD2. CDR3 length equals 14 residues. J gave up 1 base and V 3 bases, and 1 base lay outside the gene matches. The germline gives CDR1 SGDLS, CDR2 YYNGEE. The CDR3 DNA reads TGTGCCAGCAGCGCTAGCGGGCGCACAGATACGCAGTATTTT. As protein: CASSASGRTDTQYF.

This chain joins TRBV10-1 and TRBJ1-1, with a weak D call TRBD1 (6 bases). Germline V gene data show CDR1 as WNHNN and CDR2 as SYGVQD (reference sequence). Trimming removed 6 bases at V and 2 bases at J, with 16 bases between. The CDR3 consists of 15 residues. This chain's CDR3 is CASSFSRGGNTEAFF. The CDR3 bases are TGCGCCAGCAGCTTTTCCCGAGGGGGAAACACTGAAGCTTTCTTT.

This clone is a singleton in its sample. The V call is TRBV28, the J call TRBJ2-1; 9 positions agree with TRBD2. V was pared by 8 bases and J by 2 bases, with 4 bases of the junction left unmatched. The CDR3 is 14 residues long. Germline V lookup: CDR1 MDHEN, CDR2 SYDVKM. CDR3 in DNA: TGTGCCAGCGGTGGCGGGAGGGCCTACAATGAGCAGTTCTTC. Its translation is CASGGGRAYNEQFF.

This rearrangement joins TRBV29-1 to TRBJ2-3, with 7 bases aligning to TRBD2. Germline V gene lookup returns CDR1 SQVTM and CDR2 ANQGSEA. Germline trimming cut 4 bases from V and 2 bases from J; bases unmatched to any gene: 6. The CDR3 totals 14 residues. Here the CDR3 DNA reads TGCAGCGTTGTCGGGCGGGAGAACACAGATACGCAGTATTTT. Residues: CSVVGRENTDTQYF.

In nucleotides, the CDR3 is TGTGCCTGGATAGTACCGGACCTCTACAGGGTGGATACGCAGTATTTT. It specifies CAWIVPDLYRVDTQYF. V and J are TRBV30 and TRBJ2-3, with D perhaps TRBD1 (6 bases). CDR3 length: 16 amino acids. Germline V gives CDR1 GTSNPN, CDR2 SVGIG (reference sequence). The V end was cut by 4 bases, the J end by 6 bases, with 23 bases between.

This clone was counted a single time. The J gene is TRBJ2-3, the V gene TRBV5-1; 9 positions agree with TRBD2. With 2 bases clipped from V and 0 bases from J, the junction kept 4 bases outside the gene matches. Germline CDR1 SGHRS, CDR2 YFSETQ. The CDR3 sequence is 16 residues long. CDR3 DNA: TGCGCCAGCAGCTTAAGACTAGCGGAAAGCACAGATACGCAGTATTTT. It yields the protein CASSLRLAESTDTQYF. Complete variable domain (other parts from reference TRBV5-1 and TRBJ2-3): KAGVTQTPRYLIKTRGQQVTLSCSPISGHRSVSWYQQTPGQGLQFLFEYFSETQRNKGNFPGRFSGRQFSNSRSEMNVSTLELGDSALYLCASSLRLAESTDTQYFGPGTRLTVL.

The J gene is TRBJ2-2, the V gene TRBV9, with D possibly being TRBD2 (7 bases). With 0 bases removed from V and 2 bases from J, the gap between germline ends came to 11 bases. The CDR3 loop spans 16 amino acids. CDR1 and CDR2 (germline): SGDLS, YYNGEE. The CDR3 DNA follows: TGTGCCAGCAGCGTAGGGGGGGGCCCTAACACCGGGGAGCTGTTTTTT. Encoded protein: CASSVGGGPNTGELFF.

This clone appeared once. The CDR3 DNA sequence: TGTGCCAGCAGTTACTCGACTGGTTGGGGCTACACCTTC. The encoded protein is CASSYSTGWGYTF. This rearrangement joins TRBV6-5 to TRBJ1-2; D is unclear. There are 13 residues in the CDR3. V gave up 0 bases and J gave up 8 bases, with 10 bases separating them. Germline CDR1 MNHEY, CDR2 SVGAGI.

This rearrangement joins TRBV4-2 to TRBJ1-4, with 8 positions matching TRBD1. Germline loops: CDR1 LGHNA, CDR2 YNFKEQ. The CDR3 has 17 residues. Losses at the gene ends were 5 bases for V and 0 bases for J; bases not matched to a gene: 8. The CDR3 DNA reads TGTGCCAGCAGCAACTTACAGGGGGGGGCAACTAATGAAAAACTGTTTTTT. Translated, it gives CASSNLQGGATNEKLFF.

The gene calls are TRBV14 and TRBJ2-5; tentative D call: TRBD2 (5 bases). The CDR3 has 14 residues. Trimming cost V 1 base and J 0 bases, with 6 bases left between them. CDR1 is SGHDN and CDR2 is FVKESK in the germline V gene. CDR3 DNA: TGTGCCAGCAGCCAAGCGGGGTACCAAGAGACCCAGTACTTC. It specifies CASSQAGYQETQYF.

This rearrangement joins TRBV6-1 to TRBJ1-5; D call uncertain. CDR3 size: 14 residues. Germline values: CDR1 MNHNS, CDR2 SASEGT. V lost 7 bases, J lost 0 bases, and 10 bases lay in between. As DNA, the CDR3 is TGTGCCAGCATACCAGACTATAGCAATCAGCCCCAGCATTTT. Protein product: CASIPDYSNQPQHF.

CDR3 sequence (DNA): TGTGCCAGCAGCTTAGTATCCAGCGGGAGGGCCATCGAGCAGTACTTC. It is translated as CASSLVSSGRAIEQYF. The chain is built from TRBV7-8 and TRBJ2-7; 10 bases match TRBD2. The CDR3 is made up of 16 amino acids. Looked up from germline, CDR1 is SGHVS and CDR2 is FQNEAQ. V lost 1 base, J lost 6 bases, and 9 bases stayed unmatched.

The chain recombines TRBV10-3 with TRBJ1-1; possibly TRBD1 for D (6 bases). The V gene lost 5 bases and the J gene lost 5 bases, with 15 bases spanning the gap. CDR1 is ENHRY, CDR2 SYGVKD, per germline. There are 14 residues in the CDR3. CDR3 protein: CAISKRQGNTEAFF. DNA of the CDR3: TGTGCCATCAGTAAACGTCAGGGGAATACTGAAGCTTTCTTT.

The rearrangement joins TRBV19 to TRBJ2-4; 9 bases are a match to TRBD2. V lost 7 bases, J lost 6 bases, and 1 base stayed unmatched. CDR3 length: 12 amino acids. Germline loops: CDR1 LNHDA, CDR2 SQIVND (reference sequence). CDR3 DNA: TGTGCCAGTACAGCGGGAGGAAACATTCAGTACTTC. It translates to CASTAGGNIQYF.

V usage is TRBV27 and J usage is TRBJ2-1, with 9 bases matching TRBD2. J was trimmed by 0 bases and V by 6 bases; bases with no gene match: 6. Looked up from germline, CDR1 is MNHEY and CDR2 is SMNVEV (reference sequence). The CDR3 has 16 amino acids. CDR3 protein: CASSESGLASYNEQFF. The CDR3 DNA is TGTGCCAGCAGCGAGTCGGGACTAGCCTCCTACAATGAGCAGTTCTTC.

In its sample, this clone was seen once. V usage is TRBV11-1 and J usage is TRBJ2-3; 9 nucleotides align to TRBD2. Losses at the gene ends were 5 bases for V and 3 bases for J; bases not matched to a gene: 6. The germline gives CDR1 SGHAT, CDR2 FQDESV (reference sequence). The CDR3 runs to 15 residues. In DNA form, the CDR3 reads TGTGCCAGCAGCCTTAGCGGGAGTCTTACAGATACGCAGTATTTT. This sequence encodes CASSLSGSLTDTQYF.

The chain carries TRBV30 and TRBJ1-2, with no clear D. Germline CDR1 and CDR2: GTSNPN and SVGIG (reference sequence). Trimming pared 2 bases from V and 6 bases from J, leaving 7 bases between. The CDR3 length is 11 residues. The CDR3 reads CAWSPGNGYTF. DNA for the CDR3: TGTGCCTGGAGTCCGGGGAATGGCTACACCTTC.

Only one count was recorded for this clone. The chain carries TRBV29-1 and TRBJ2-7, with 8 nucleotides matching TRBD2. CDR1 and CDR2 (germline): SQVTM, ANQGSEA. CDR3 length equals 13 residues. With V trimmed by 2 bases and J by 2 bases, 2 bases remained unmatched. CDR3 coding DNA: TGCAGCGTTGAACGGGGGGGGCCCTACGAGCAGTACTTC. This codes for CSVERGGPYEQYF.

This chain links TRBV29-1 with TRBJ1-3; D possibly corresponds to TRBD1 (6 bases). There are 14 residues in the CDR3. The ends were cut back, 6 bases at V and 4 bases at J, with 16 bases in the middle. CDR1 is SQVTM and CDR2 is ANQGSEA in the germline V gene. The CDR3 coding sequence is TGCAGCGTGATACAGGGTTCGACGGGAAACACCATATATTTT. Protein product: CSVIQGSTGNTIYF.

V is TRBV5-4 and J is TRBJ1-4, with TRBD1 as a possible D gene (6 bases). The CDR3 loop spans 15 amino acids. Per germline, CDR1 SGHNT and CDR2 YYREEE (reference sequence). V gave up 5 bases and J gave up 5 bases, with 16 bases separating them. In DNA form, the CDR3 reads TGTGCCAGCAGGTTATTCGGGACACCAAATGAAAAACTGTTTTTT. The encoded protein is CASRLFGTPNEKLFF.

On this clone: The sample has other DNA sequences that encode this CDR3 too. The rearrangement uses TRBV5-1 and TRBJ1-2; D gene ambiguous. The CDR3 loop spans 12 amino acids. V was clipped by 0 bases and J by 4 bases, with 4 bases between them. Germline V CDR1 and CDR2: SGHRS, YFSETQ. The CDR3 protein is CASSLDSYGYTF. Written as DNA, the CDR3 is TGCGCCAGCAGCTTGGATAGCTATGGCTACACCTTC.